One and the same sample provided the 27 T cell receptor beta chains below, sequenced in a study of cytomegalovirus exposure and HLA in healthy donors. Amplification used 60 Vbeta primers and 13 Jbeta primers. Libraries were prepared by immunoSEQ multiplex PCR; TCRdb keeps only in-frame clonotypes and omits some of them. The data contain 100,000 to 150,000 clones, roughly four fifths of them singletons. Sequenced material: PBMCs. The receptors originated from a boy between 10 and 17 years old in good health and CMV-seronegative.

The chain uses TRBV30 and TRBJ2-1, with D perhaps matching TRBD2 (6 bases). The V end was cut by 5 bases, the J end by 2 bases, with 13 bases between. In germline, CDR1 is GTSNPN, CDR2 SVGIG (reference sequence). This CDR3 comprises 14 residues. The CDR3 DNA sequence: TGTGCCTGGGCTGGGACTTCTACCTACAATGAGCAGTTCTTC. This sequence encodes CAWAGTSTYNEQFF.

The rearrangement joins TRBV4-1 to TRBJ2-7; a weak D match, TRBD2 (6 bases). The CDR3 contains 15 residues. Looked up from germline, CDR1 is MGHRA and CDR2 is YSYEKL. The ends were cut back, 0 bases at V and 5 bases at J, with 14 bases in the middle. The CDR3 sequence: CASSQDRGRGHEQYF. The DNA for the CDR3 is TGCGCCAGCAGCCAAGATCGCGGGCGGGGCCACGAGCAGTACTTC.

V is TRBV9 and J is TRBJ1-2; TRBD1 matches 9 bases. The CDR3 covers 17 residues. V shed 4 bases and J 0 bases; nucleotides not matched to a gene: 10. Germline CDR1 is SGDLS and CDR2 is YYNGEE. CDR3 loop: CASSPHGTGFTNYGYTF. The CDR3 nucleotides read TGTGCCAGCAGCCCCCACGGGACAGGGTTTACTAACTATGGCTACACCTTC. Complete variable domain (other parts from reference TRBV9 and TRBJ1-2): DSGVTQTPKHLITATGQRVTLRCSPRSGDLSVYWYQQSLDQGLQFLIQYYNGEERAKGNILERFSAQQFPDLHSELNLSSLELGDSALYFCASSPHGTGFTNYGYTFGSGTRLTVV.

The chain links TRBV23-1 to TRBJ2-2; the D gene is possibly TRBD2 (5 bases). TRBV23-1 carries the ORF label, with uncertain function. The CDR3 is made up of 15 amino acids. V lost 3 bases and J lost 4, with 12 bases in between. The CDR3 coding sequence is TGCGCCAGCAGTCATAGGAGAGGGTCCACCGGGGAGCTGTTTTTT. It yields the protein CASSHRRGSTGELFF.

The chain couples TRBV7-6 to TRBJ2-5; weak D call: TRBD2 (6 bases). The closer fit of TRBJ2-7 to the DNA end suggests the J call may be wrong. The germline gives CDR1 SGHVS, CDR2 FNYEAQ. The CDR3 is made up of 16 amino acids. The CDR3 DNA reads as TGTGCCAGCAGCGCGGGACCATCATCCCCTACCTACGAGCAGTACTTC. Its translation is CASSAGPSSPTYEQYF.

This chain joins TRBV6-6 and TRBJ2-2; 11 bases match TRBD1. CDR3 length equals 15 residues. The V and J ends lost 7 bases and 6 bases, in that order; junction bases with no gene match: 7. Germline V gives CDR1 MNHNY, CDR2 SVGAGI (reference sequence). CDR3 nucleotides: TGTGCCAGCACCAAATCGGACAGGGGGCCCGGGGAGCTGTTTTTT. This gives the protein CASTKSDRGPGELFF.

The gene calls are TRBV7-9 and TRBJ1-3; the D gene is possibly TRBD1 (5 bases). The V and J ends lost 5 bases and 3 bases respectively, with 14 bases between them. The CDR3 loop spans 15 amino acids. Looked up from germline, CDR1 is SEHNR and CDR2 is FQNEAQ (reference sequence). CDR3 protein: CASSATGVLGNTIYF. The CDR3 nucleotides read TGTGCCAGCAGCGCCACGGGGGTGCTTGGAAACACCATATATTTT.

The chain joins TRBV2 to TRBJ2-6, with 8 bases matching TRBD1. Germline trimming cut 4 bases from V and 2 bases from J; bases unmatched to any gene: 10. The CDR3 has 18 residues. From germline, CDR1 is SNHLY and CDR2 FYNNEI. The CDR3 spells CASSVGQGPVAGANVLTF. The DNA of the CDR3 is TGTGCCAGCAGTGTAGGACAGGGCCCCGTGGCTGGGGCCAACGTCCTGACTTTC.

The V call is TRBV6-4, the J call TRBJ2-7, with 10 bases matching TRBD1. This CDR3 has 14 amino acids. J gave up 10 bases and V 2 bases, and 8 bases lay outside the gene matches. Germline CDR1 is MRHNA and CDR2 is SNTAGT. This CDR3 is CASSDQPGQGIQYF. CDR3 in DNA: TGTGCCAGCAGTGACCAACCGGGACAGGGGATTCAGTACTTC.

This chain joins TRBV7-9 and TRBJ2-7; TRBD1 might be the D (6 bases). Germline V gene lookup returns CDR1 SEHNR and CDR2 FQNEAQ (reference sequence). V was cut by 5 bases and J by 2 bases, with 16 bases left in between. This CDR3 has 15 amino acids. The CDR3, as DNA: TGTGCCAGCAGCCCCGCAGTGACAGGAACCTACGAGCAGTACTTC. It encodes CASSPAVTGTYEQYF.

The rearrangement uses TRBV4-1 and TRBJ2-7, with TRBD2 identical over 14 bases. CDR3 length: 16 amino acids. From germline, CDR1 is MGHRA and CDR2 YSYEKL. V dropped 4 bases and J dropped 7; count of bases not matched to a gene: 9. This CDR3 reads CASSLRGTSGRNEQYF. In DNA, the CDR3 is TGCGCCAGCAGCCTCCGTGGGACTAGCGGGAGAAATGAGCAGTACTTC.

This clone has only one observation. The genes are TRBV9 and TRBJ2-1; D uncertain. V was pared by 4 bases and J by 7 bases, with 6 bases between. This CDR3 has 11 residues. Looked up from germline, CDR1 is SGDLS and CDR2 is YYNGEE. CDR3 sequence: CASSFQNEQFF. The DNA of the CDR3 is TGTGCCAGCAGCTTCCAGAATGAGCAGTTCTTC. Based on the CDR3 plus reference TRBV9 and TRBJ2-1, the full variable domain is DSGVTQTPKHLITATGQRVTLRCSPRSGDLSVYWYQQSLDQGLQFLIQYYNGEERAKGNILERFSAQQFPDLHSELNLSSLELGDSALYFCASSFQNEQFFGPGTRLTVL.

This chain uses TRBV4-2 with TRBJ2-1, with D possibly matching TRBD2 (6 bases). V dropped 4 bases and J dropped 6 bases, with 22 bases sitting between them. Looked up from germline, CDR1 is LGHNA and CDR2 is YNFKEQ. The CDR3 has 17 amino acids. CDR3 DNA sequence: TGTGCCAGCAGCCCCACCCGCGGGGTGAGGGTTCGCAATGAGCAGTTCTTC. Translated, it gives CASSPTRGVRVRNEQFF.

The V gene is TRBV19, the J gene TRBJ2-3; 8 bases line up with TRBD2. Per germline, CDR1 LNHDA and CDR2 SQIVND (reference sequence). This CDR3 has 14 amino acids. With 3 bases clipped from V and 4 bases from J, the junction kept 3 bases outside the gene matches. The CDR3 nucleotides are TGTGCCAGTAGTATGAGCGGGAGAGCAGATACGCAGTATTTT. Protein sequence: CASSMSGRADTQYF.

The chain is built from TRBV7-8 and TRBJ2-1, with 11 bases that match TRBD2. The CDR3 contains 16 residues. V dropped 6 bases and J dropped 6; count of bases not matched to a gene: 10. The germline V gene encodes CDR1 SGHVS and CDR2 FQNEAQ. The CDR3 is CASRDLRLAGPNEQFF. The CDR3 DNA is TGTGCCAGCAGGGACCTAAGACTAGCGGGGCCCAATGAGCAGTTCTTC.

V gene TRBV30 combines with J gene TRBJ1-1; the D gene is possibly TRBD1 (5 bases). Deletions cut 2 bases from V and 3 bases from J, with 25 bases between. CDR3 size: 18 residues. Germline V gene data show CDR1 as GTSNPN and CDR2 as SVGIG (reference sequence). The CDR3 loop reads CAWSPPGWTTGAYTEAFF. DNA of the CDR3: TGTGCCTGGAGTCCTCCAGGGTGGACAACCGGAGCCTACACTGAAGCTTTCTTT. The whole variable domain, remainder taken from reference TRBV30 and TRBJ1-1, is SQTIHQWPATLVQPVGSPLSLECTVEGTSNPNLYWYRQAAGRGLQLLFYSVGIGQISSEVPQNLSASRPQDRQFILSSKKLLLSDSGFYLCAWSPPGWTTGAYTEAFFGQGTRLTVV.

The chain recombines TRBV4-1 with TRBJ1-1; the D gene is possibly TRBD1 (5 bases). CDR1 is MGHRA and CDR2 is YSYEKL in the germline V gene. V lost 0 bases and J 4 bases, leaving 18 bases between the germline ends. The CDR3 covers 17 residues. This CDR3 is CASSQDPTAAPGTEAFF. The DNA of the CDR3 is TGCGCCAGCAGCCAAGATCCGACAGCCGCCCCGGGCACTGAAGCTTTCTTT.

This rearrangement joins TRBV7-6 to TRBJ2-1; 9 bases are shared with TRBD2. J gave up 2 bases and V 4 bases, and 9 bases lay outside the gene matches. CDR1 is SGHVS, CDR2 FNYEAQ, per germline. The CDR3 spans 17 residues. The CDR3 nucleotides are TGTGCCAGCAGCTCACCCCTAGCGGGAAAACCCTACAATGAGCAGTTCTTC. Its translation is CASSSPLAGKPYNEQFF.

The gene calls are TRBV18 and TRBJ2-2, with D possibly being TRBD2 (6 bases). With 0 bases removed from V and 6 bases from J, the gap between germline ends came to 14 bases. CDR1 is KGHSH and CDR2 is LQKENI in the germline V gene. The CDR3 sequence is 16 residues long. CDR3 amino acids: CASSPPGPSGAGELFF. The CDR3 DNA reads as TGTGCCAGCTCACCACCGGGACCCTCGGGGGCCGGGGAGCTGTTTTTT.

This clone was counted a few times. The chain carries TRBV6-1 and TRBJ1-5, with a weak D call TRBD1 (5 bases). Germline V gene data show CDR1 as MNHNS and CDR2 as SASEGT. This CDR3 comprises 14 residues. Between the trimmed V and J ends, which lost 4 bases and 4 bases, there was a span of 11 bases. DNA of the CDR3: TGTGCCAGCAGTGGGGTCAGGGTAAATCAGCCCCAGCATTTT. This translates into CASSGVRVNQPQHF.

This clone has just a few counts. The CDR3 is CASSQDLEREGIDEQFF. Written as DNA, the CDR3 is TGCGCCAGCAGCCAAGATTTGGAGCGGGAGGGAATCGATGAGCAGTTCTTC. J is TRBJ2-1 and V is TRBV4-1; 10 bases map to TRBD2. In germline, CDR1 is MGHRA, CDR2 YSYEKL. V lost 0 bases and J lost 8; bases outside the gene matches: 10. The CDR3 consists of 17 residues.

The chain links TRBV4-1 to TRBJ2-7; 7 bases match TRBD1. The CDR3 extends over 16 amino acids. CDR1 is MGHRA, CDR2 YSYEKL, per germline. With 2 bases clipped from V and 4 bases from J, the junction kept 11 bases outside the gene matches. The CDR3 nucleotides are TGCGCCAGCAGCCAAATCGAGGGGGCAAGCATTTACGAGCAGTACTTC. It is translated as CASSQIEGASIYEQYF.

V and J are TRBV12-5 and TRBJ2-5; D uncertain. The V gene's germline CDR1 is LGHNT and CDR2 FRNRAP. V lost 6 bases, J lost 4 bases, and 12 bases lay in between. The CDR3 consists of 13 residues. CDR3 coding DNA: TGTGCTAGTGGAGCCCCTGGTGGAGAGACCCAGTACTTC. This encodes CASGAPGGETQYF.

Of note for this clone: Other DNA sequences in the same sample also yield this CDR3. The chain recombines TRBV7-7 with TRBJ2-2; weak D call: TRBD2 (5 bases). V was trimmed by 5 bases and J by 8 bases, leaving 18 bases between them. This CDR3 spans 15 amino acids. Germline CDR1 SSHAT, CDR2 FNYEAQ (reference sequence). CDR3 sequence (DNA): TGTGCCAGCAGCCCCAGAGGTGGCTCGGGGGGGGAGCTGTTTTTT. Residues: CASSPRGGSGGELFF.

This rearrangement joins TRBV6-6 to TRBJ2-3, with TRBD1 identical over 7 bases. With 5 bases clipped from V and 4 bases from J, the junction kept 6 bases outside the gene matches. Germline CDR1 and CDR2: MNHNY and SVGAGI (reference sequence). This CDR3 is built from 14 residues. The CDR3 DNA reads TGTGCCAGCAGTAGACAGGGAATAGCAGATACGCAGTATTTT. Translating it yields CASSRQGIADTQYF.

The rearrangement links TRBV30 to TRBJ2-1; 12 bases map to TRBD2. This CDR3 contains 15 residues. Germline V gene lookup returns CDR1 GTSNPN and CDR2 SVGIG (reference sequence). Trimming cost V 3 bases and J 6 bases; bases outside gene matches: 6. CDR3 sequence: CAWRATSGSVNEQFF. The CDR3 coding sequence is TGTGCCTGGAGGGCGACTAGCGGGAGTGTCAATGAGCAGTTCTTC.

This chain links TRBV4-1 with TRBJ1-1, with a tentative D call TRBD1 (5 bases). Germline CDR1 and CDR2: MGHRA and YSYEKL. This CDR3 region has 15 residues. Trimming left V 0 bases short and J 4 bases short, with 12 bases between. The CDR3 spells CASSQDSLGATEAFF. CDR3 sequence (DNA): TGCGCCAGCAGCCAAGACTCGCTAGGGGCCACTGAAGCTTTCTTT.